One T cell receptor beta chain is described in this entry. The antigen remains undetermined. The method was immunoSEQ multiplex PCR; TCRdb's version includes in-frame clones alone and lacks a portion of them. The sample contains about 150,000 clones, about 90% of which appear only once. The sample originates from a study of T cell responses to AZD1222 COVID-19 vaccine. Study conclusions and caveats: Donors, mostly white British, included more females; clonal diversity was possibly underestimated. Seropositive at baseline were only a handful of AZD1222 recipients.

Germline lookup yields CDR1 LGHNA and CDR2 YSLEER. This CDR3 is 16 amino acids long. V gave up 1 base and J gave up 4 bases, with 11 bases separating them. This clonotype was sampled from an adult who received the AZD1222 COVID-19 vaccine. The specimen comprised peripheral blood, sampled 28 days after the second AZD1222 dose. The chain combines TRBV4-3 with TRBJ2-6; D is perhaps TRBD1 (6 bases). The chain's CDR3 is CASSQVQGAGANVLTF. CDR3 nucleotides: TGCGCCAGCAGCCAAGTACAGGGTGCAGGGGCCAACGTCCTGACTTTC.